This T cell receptor beta chain was recorded in a study of blood T cells in healthy people across ages. Germline V gives CDR1 SNHLY, CDR2 FYNNEI. CDR3 length equals 16 residues. The V and J ends lost 6 bases and 1 base respectively, with 16 bases between them. Next came a second PCR, run for about 7 to 12 cycles, which used a sample-barcoded 5' primer along with a J-beta primer mix. Using its own MiXCR run on the 5' RACE reads, TCRdb lists one record per CDR3 protein. The profile shows nearly 1 million distinct CDR3 sequences, around 54% of them singletons. Sequencing was performed on blood. The chain couples TRBV2 to TRBJ1-5, with D maybe TRBD1 (5 bases). The source is a woman in her fifties or sixties in good health. CDR3 protein: CASRGRDLGSNQPQHF. In DNA form, the CDR3 reads TGTGCCAGCAGGGGCCGGGACCTCGGGAGCAATCAGCCCCAGCATTTT.